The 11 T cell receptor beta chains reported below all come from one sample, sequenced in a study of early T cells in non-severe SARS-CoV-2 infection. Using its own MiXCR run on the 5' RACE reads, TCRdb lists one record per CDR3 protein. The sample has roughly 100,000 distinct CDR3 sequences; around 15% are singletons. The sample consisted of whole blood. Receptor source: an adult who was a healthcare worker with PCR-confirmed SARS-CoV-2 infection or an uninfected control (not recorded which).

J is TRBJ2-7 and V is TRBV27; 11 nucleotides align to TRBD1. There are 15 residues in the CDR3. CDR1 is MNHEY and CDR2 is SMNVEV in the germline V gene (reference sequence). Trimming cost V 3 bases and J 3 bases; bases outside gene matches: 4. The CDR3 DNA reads TGTGCCAGCAGTTTGGCGGACAGGGGGCTCTACGAGCAGTACTTC. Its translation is CASSLADRGLYEQYF.

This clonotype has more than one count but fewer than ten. The CDR3 region is CASSVTGTRNTGELFF. DNA of the CDR3: TGTGCCAGCAGCGTGACCGGGACAAGGAACACCGGGGAGCTGTTTTTT. The chain has TRBV9 and TRBJ2-2, with D possibly being TRBD1 (6 bases). The CDR3 runs to 16 residues. Germline assignment: CDR1 SGDLS and CDR2 YYNGEE. The V gene lost 2 bases and the J gene lost 1 base, with 12 bases spanning the gap.

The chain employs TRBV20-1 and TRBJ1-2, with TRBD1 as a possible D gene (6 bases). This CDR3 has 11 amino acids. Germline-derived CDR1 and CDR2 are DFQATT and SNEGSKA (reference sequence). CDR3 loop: CGGQRDYGYTF. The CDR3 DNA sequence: TGCGGAGGACAGAGGGACTATGGCTACACCTTC.

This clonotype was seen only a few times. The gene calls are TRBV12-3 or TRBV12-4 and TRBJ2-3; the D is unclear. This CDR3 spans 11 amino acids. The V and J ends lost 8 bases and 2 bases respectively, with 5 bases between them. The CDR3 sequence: CASLVTDTQYF. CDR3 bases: TGTGCCAGCCTCGTCACAGATACGCAGTATTTT.

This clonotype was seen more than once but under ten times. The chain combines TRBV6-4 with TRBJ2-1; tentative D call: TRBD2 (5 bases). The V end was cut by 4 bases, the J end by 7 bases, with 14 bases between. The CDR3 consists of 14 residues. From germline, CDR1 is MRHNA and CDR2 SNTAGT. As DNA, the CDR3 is TGTGCCAGCAGTGCCGACACTAGTACGAATGAGCAGTTCTTC. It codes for CASSADTSTNEQFF.

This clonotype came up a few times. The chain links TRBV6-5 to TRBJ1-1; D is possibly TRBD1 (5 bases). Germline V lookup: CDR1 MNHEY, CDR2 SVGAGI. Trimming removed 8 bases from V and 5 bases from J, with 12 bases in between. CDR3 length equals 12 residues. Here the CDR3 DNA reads TGTGCCAGCTGGGCAGGGATTACTGAAGCTTTCTTT. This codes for CASWAGITEAFF.

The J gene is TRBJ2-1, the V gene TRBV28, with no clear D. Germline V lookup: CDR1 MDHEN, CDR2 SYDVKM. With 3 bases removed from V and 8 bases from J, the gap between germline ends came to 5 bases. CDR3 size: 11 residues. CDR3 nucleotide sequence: TGTGCCAGCAGTTTTGAGGATGAGCAGTTCTTC. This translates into CASSFEDEQFF. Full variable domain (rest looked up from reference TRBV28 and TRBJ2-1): DVKVTQSSRYLVKRTGEKVFLECVQDMDHENMFWYRQDPGLGLRLIYFSYDVKMKEKGDIPEGYSVSREKKERFSLILESASTNQTSMYLCASSFEDEQFFGPGTRLTVL.

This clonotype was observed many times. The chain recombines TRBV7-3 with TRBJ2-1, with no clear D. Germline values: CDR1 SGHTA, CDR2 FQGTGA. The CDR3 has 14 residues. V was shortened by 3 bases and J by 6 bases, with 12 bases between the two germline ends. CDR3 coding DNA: TGTGCCAGCAGCTTGGGCAGTGGCATCAATGAGCAGTTCTTC. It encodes CASSLGSGINEQFF.

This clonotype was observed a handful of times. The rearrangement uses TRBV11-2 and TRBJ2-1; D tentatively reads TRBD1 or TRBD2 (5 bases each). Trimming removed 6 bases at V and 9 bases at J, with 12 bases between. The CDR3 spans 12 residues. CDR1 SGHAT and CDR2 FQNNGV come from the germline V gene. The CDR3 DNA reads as TGTGCCAGCAGATTATCTGGGGGTGAGCAGTTCTTC. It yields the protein CASRLSGGEQFF.

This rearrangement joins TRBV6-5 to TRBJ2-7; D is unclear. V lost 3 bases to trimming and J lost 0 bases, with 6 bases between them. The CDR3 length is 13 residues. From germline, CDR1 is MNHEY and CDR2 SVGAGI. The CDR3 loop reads CASSYRDSYEQYF. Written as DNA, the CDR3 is TGTGCCAGCAGTTATAGGGACTCCTACGAGCAGTACTTC.

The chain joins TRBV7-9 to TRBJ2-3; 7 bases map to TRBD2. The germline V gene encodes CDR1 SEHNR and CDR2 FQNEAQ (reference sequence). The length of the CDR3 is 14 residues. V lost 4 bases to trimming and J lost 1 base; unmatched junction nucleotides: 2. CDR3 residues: CASSWSGGTDTQYF. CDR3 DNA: TGTGCCAGCAGCTGGAGCGGGGGCACAGATACGCAGTATTTT. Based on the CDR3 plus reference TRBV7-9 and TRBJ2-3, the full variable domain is DTGVSQNPRHKITKRGQNVTFRCDPISEHNRLYWYRQTLGQGPEFLTYFQNEAQLEKSRLLSDRFSAERPKGSFSTLEIQRTEQGDSAMYLCASSWSGGTDTQYFGPGTRLTVL.